These 8 T cell receptor beta chains were sequenced from one sample in a study of blood T cells in healthy people across ages. Sample-barcoded 5' priming and a J-beta primer mix drove a second PCR of about 7 to 11 cycles. TCRdb reprocessed the 5' RACE reads via MiXCR and lists one record per CDR3 protein. The sample yields more than 500,000 distinct CDR3 sequences, 27% seen once. Sample: blood. The receptors originated from an older woman in good health.

This chain uses TRBV20-1 with TRBJ2-7, with TRBD2 matching over 9 bases. CDR3 length: 14 residues. The germline V gene has CDR1 DFQATT and CDR2 SNEGSKA (reference sequence). Germline trimming cut 5 bases from V and 2 bases from J; bases unmatched to any gene: 7. The CDR3 protein is CSARTSAFAYEQYF. DNA of the CDR3: TGCAGTGCTCGGACTAGCGCCTTTGCCTACGAGCAGTACTTC.

This chain links TRBV24-1 with TRBJ2-5, with a tentative D call TRBD1 (5 bases). CDR3 size: 13 residues. Germline lookup yields CDR1 KGHDR and CDR2 SFDVKD. Between the trimmed V and J ends, which lost 8 bases and 3 bases, there was a span of 12 bases. The CDR3 region has the DNA TGTGCCACCACAGGCAGGGAAAAAGAGACCCAGTACTTC. Translation gives CATTGREKETQYF.

This clonotype showed up just a few times. This rearrangement joins TRBV20-1 to TRBJ1-6; unclear D gene. Germline V gene data show CDR1 as DFQATT and CDR2 as SNEGSKA (reference sequence). The V and J ends lost 2 bases and 3 bases respectively, with 8 bases between them. CDR3 length: 14 amino acids. CDR3 protein: CSARLVGYNSPLHF. CDR3 nucleotide sequence: TGCAGTGCTAGATTAGTAGGCTATAATTCACCCCTCCACTTT.

The chain carries TRBV9 and TRBJ2-5, with D possibly being TRBD1 or TRBD2 (6 bases each). The CDR3 runs 16 residues. V lost 4 bases, J lost 4 bases, and 20 bases lay in between. CDR1 and CDR2 (germline): SGDLS, YYNGEE. Written as DNA, the CDR3 is TGTGCCAGCAGCCGGACCGGGACACTAGCTACAGAGACCCAGTACTTC. Its translation is CASSRTGTLATETQYF.

V usage is TRBV3-1 and J usage is TRBJ2-2, with TRBD1 as a possible D gene (6 bases). The CDR3 spans 15 residues. Germline assignment: CDR1 LGHDT and CDR2 YNNKEL (reference sequence). The V and J ends lost 4 bases and 6 bases respectively, with 15 bases between them. The CDR3 here is CASSPRGSGAGELFF. The CDR3 nucleotides are TGTGCCAGCAGCCCTCGTGGATCAGGGGCCGGGGAGCTGTTTTTT. Full variable domain (rest looked up from reference TRBV3-1 and TRBJ2-2): DTAVSQTPKYLVTQMGNDKSIKCEQNLGHDTMYWYKQDSKKFLKIMFSYNNKELIINETVPNRFSPKSPDKAHLNLHINSLELGDSAVYFCASSPRGSGAGELFFGEGSRLTVL.

There are a few counts of this clonotype. The chain recombines TRBV11-2 with TRBJ2-4, with D perhaps given as TRBD1 or TRBD2 (6 bases each). The CDR3 runs 17 residues. Trimming removed 3 bases from V and 3 bases from J, with 18 bases in between. The germline CDR1 and CDR2 sequences are SGHAT and FQNNGV. CDR3 coding DNA: TGTGCCAGCAGCTTCGCTATTGCGGGACAAGGCAAAAACATTCAGTACTTC. As protein: CASSFAIAGQGKNIQYF.

This clonotype came up many times. The chain couples TRBV5-4 to TRBJ2-7; a weak D match, TRBD2 (5 bases). V shed 2 bases and J shed 0 bases, with 12 bases lying between them. The CDR3 consists of 15 residues. Germline CDR1 SGHNT, CDR2 YYREEE (reference sequence). CDR3 in amino acids: CASSFGGTSSYEQYF. Here the CDR3 DNA reads TGTGCCAGCAGCTTCGGCGGCACTAGCTCCTACGAGCAGTACTTC.

The rearrangement links TRBV7-3 to TRBJ2-5, with a tentative D call TRBD2 (5 bases). The CDR3 totals 12 residues. Germline CDR1 SGHTA, CDR2 FQGTGA. The ends were cut back, 8 bases at V and 0 bases at J, with 7 bases in the middle. CDR3 residues: CASQRDQETQYF. CDR3 bases: TGTGCCAGCCAGAGGGACCAAGAGACCCAGTACTTC.